Each of the 23 T cell receptor beta chains below was sequenced from the same sample in a study of T-cell reconstitution after alpha-beta-depleted transplantation in children (dated by TCRdb to between 2015 and 2016). The method was PCR. TCRdb shows the sequencer as Illumina HiSeq 2500. To normalize quantification of the TCRbeta repertoire, the TCR libraries were built with molecular barcoding that relied on unique molecular identifiers. TCRdb applied fastp at Q25 and MiXCR to the public reads, then kept only in-frame beta chains. CDR3 protein sequences are deduplicated, and each keeps its most common genes and DNA. The sample table contains 450,000 to 700,000 distinct CDR3 sequences; only one count was recorded for roughly 30% of them. The ten largest account for 30% to 45% of the sample. Taken with the paper, the label for treatment or condition translates to: allogeneic hematopoietic cell transplantation with graft depleted of TCRalphabeta T cells and CD19 B cells.

The sample in question was PBMCs, obtained before TCRalphabeta/CD19-depleted stem cell transplant. The origin of the receptors is a boy in the first two years of life with Wiskott-Aldrich syndrome, due to receive a stem cell transplant.

This clonotype came up many times. The genes are TRBV29-1 and TRBJ2-3; 7 bases match TRBD1. Germline V gene lookup returns CDR1 SQVTM and CDR2 ANQGSEA. With V trimmed by 5 bases and J by 9 bases, 8 bases remained unmatched. CDR3 size: 12 residues. The DNA for the CDR3 is TGCAGCGTTCAAAACAGGGGTTTAACGCAGTATTTT. This gives the protein CSVQNRGLTQYF.

The V and J genes are TRBV29-1 and TRBJ1-2; the match to TRBD1 covers 7 bases. CDR3 length: 14 residues. After removal of 6 bases from V and 0 bases from J, the junction contained 7 bases not matched to a gene. Germline CDR1 SQVTM, CDR2 ANQGSEA. The DNA of the CDR3 is TGCAGCGTCCGGGGGGACAGCGCTAACTATGGCTACACCTTC. This encodes CSVRGDSANYGYTF.

This clonotype was seen only a few times. The chain joins TRBV5-4 to TRBJ2-7, with 12 bases lining up with TRBD2. V trimming: 4 bases; J trimming: 3 bases; junction bases outside the gene matches: 8. This CDR3 region has 16 residues. Germline V gene lookup returns CDR1 SGHNT and CDR2 YYREEE (reference sequence). CDR3 sequence (DNA): TGTGCCAGCAGCCAGGAACTAGCGGGAGGTCACTACGAGCAGTACTTC. Amino acids: CASSQELAGGHYEQYF. The full variable domain, completed using reference TRBV5-4 and TRBJ2-7, is ETGVTQSPTHLIKTRGQQVTLRCSSQSGHNTVSWYQQALGQGPQFIFQYYREEENGRGNFPPRFSGLQFPNYSSELNVNALELDDSALYLCASSQELAGGHYEQYFGPGTRLTVT.

This clonotype has a handful of counts. The chain has TRBV20-1 and TRBJ2-5, with TRBD2 matching 12 bases. The CDR3 is 14 amino acids. V was clipped by 3 bases and J by 4 bases; unmatched bases: 3. CDR1 is DFQATT and CDR2 is SNEGSKA in the germline V gene (reference sequence). CDR3 amino acids: CSARKLAGGETQYF. The CDR3 DNA reads TGCAGTGCTAGGAAACTAGCGGGAGGAGAGACCCAGTACTTC.

This clonotype has more than one count but fewer than ten. The rearrangement joins TRBV6-1 to TRBJ1-5, with 8 bases matching TRBD1. Looked up from germline, CDR1 is MNHNS and CDR2 is SASEGT. Trimming at V came to 7 bases and at J to 4 bases, leaving 15 bases not matched to a gene. The length of the CDR3 is 17 residues. The CDR3 reads CASILSPGQVYNQPQHF. In DNA form, the CDR3 reads TGTGCCAGCATTCTATCTCCGGGACAGGTCTATAATCAGCCCCAGCATTTT.

The rearrangement uses TRBV10-2 and TRBJ2-7, with D possibly being TRBD2 (5 bases). This CDR3 is built from 12 residues. Germline CDR1 WSHSY, CDR2 SAAADI. V lost 8 bases to trimming and J lost 7 bases, with 15 bases between them. The CDR3 is CASRGGIGEQYF. The CDR3 DNA sequence: TGCGCCAGCCGGGGTGGAATCGGGGAGCAGTACTTC.

CDR3 nucleotides: TGTGCCAGCAGCGACCGCAGCCAAGAGACCCAGTACTTC. Amino acids: CASSDRSQETQYF. The gene calls are TRBV3-1 and TRBJ2-5; D is unresolved. V was trimmed by 5 bases and J by 1 base, leaving 8 bases between them. The CDR3 has 13 residues. Germline V gene lookup returns CDR1 LGHDT and CDR2 YNNKEL (reference sequence).

The sample holds a few counts of this clonotype. The rearrangement links TRBV5-1 to TRBJ2-7, with D uncertain. CDR1 is SGHRS, CDR2 YFSETQ, per germline. This CDR3 has 14 residues. Between the trimmed V and J ends, which lost 3 bases and 1 base, there was a span of 11 bases. CDR3 DNA sequence: TGCGCCAGCAGCTCTAATGGTGGATCCTACGAGCAGTACTTC. The encoded protein is CASSSNGGSYEQYF.

The chain couples TRBV5-1 to TRBJ1-1; no clear D. Germline CDR1 reads SGHRS; CDR2 reads YFSETQ. Trimming cost V 2 bases and J 5 bases, with 13 bases left between them. The CDR3 runs 14 residues. The CDR3: CASSFGPGKTEAFF. The CDR3 bases are TGCGCCAGCAGCTTCGGCCCCGGGAAGACTGAAGCTTTCTTT.

This clonotype was counted only a few times. The J gene is TRBJ2-1, the V gene TRBV20-1; 7 bases agree with TRBD2. Germline V gene data show CDR1 as DFQATT and CDR2 as SNEGSKA (reference sequence). V trimming: 2 bases; J trimming: 7 bases; junction bases outside the gene matches: 14. The CDR3 is 16 residues long. The CDR3 loop reads CSARQVGGRMGNEQFF. The CDR3 nucleotides are TGCAGTGCTAGACAGGTGGGGGGGAGAATGGGTAATGAGCAGTTCTTC.

This chain links TRBV20-1 with TRBJ2-3; 7 bases are a match to TRBD2. Germline CDR1 is DFQATT and CDR2 is SNEGSKA (reference sequence). The V and J ends lost 0 bases and 5 bases, in that order; junction bases with no gene match: 8. This CDR3 comprises 15 residues. The CDR3 is CSARESGIIQDTQYF. The CDR3 DNA is TGCAGTGCTAGAGAGAGCGGGATCATTCAAGATACGCAGTATTTT.

This clonotype was seen only a few times. V and J are TRBV10-3 and TRBJ2-1; 8 nucleotides agree with TRBD1. The length of the CDR3 is 14 residues. The germline V gene encodes CDR1 ENHRY and CDR2 SYGVKD. V lost 9 bases to trimming and J lost 1 base; unmatched junction nucleotides: 5. The CDR3 region is CAITGGSSYNEQFF. CDR3 in DNA: TGTGCCATAACAGGGGGAAGTTCCTACAATGAGCAGTTCTTC.

V is TRBV5-1 and J is TRBJ2-2; maybe TRBD1 (6 bases). The CDR3 is made up of 14 amino acids. Between the trimmed V and J ends, which lost 1 base and 6 bases, there was a span of 10 bases. Germline-derived CDR1 and CDR2 are SGHRS and YFSETQ. The CDR3 spells CASSLMQGSGELFF. The CDR3 DNA reads as TGCGCCAGCAGCTTGATGCAGGGGTCCGGGGAGCTGTTTTTT.

The rearrangement uses TRBV24-1 and TRBJ2-2, with a weak D call TRBD2 (6 bases). V was pared by 9 bases and J by 1 base, with 23 bases between. Germline assignment: CDR1 KGHDR and CDR2 SFDVKD. The CDR3 is made up of 18 amino acids. The CDR3 region has the DNA TGTGCCACCGCGGACATTTCGGGAGCCTGGGAGAACACCGGGGAGCTGTTTTTT. It specifies CATADISGAWENTGELFF.

This clonotype was seen a handful of times. J is TRBJ2-5 and V is TRBV5-1; D tentatively fits TRBD1 or TRBD2 (5 bases each). This CDR3 comprises 14 residues. In germline, CDR1 is SGHRS, CDR2 YFSETQ. Trimming stripped 1 base from V and 1 base from J, with 8 bases between. CDR3 coding DNA: TGCGCCAGCAGCTTGCAAGGGACCCAAGAGACCCAGTACTTC. Translation: CASSLQGTQETQYF. Using reference TRBV5-1 and TRBJ2-5 for the parts outside the CDR3, the full variable domain is KAGVTQTPRYLIKTRGQQVTLSCSPISGHRSVSWYQQTPGQGLQFLFEYFSETQRNKGNFPGRFSGRQFSNSRSEMNVSTLELGDSALYLCASSLQGTQETQYFGPGTRLLVL.

V and J are TRBV10-3 and TRBJ2-1, with D uncertain. Germline CDR1 is ENHRY and CDR2 is SYGVKD. V lost 3 bases and J lost 13, with 16 bases in between. This CDR3 spans 13 amino acids. Written as DNA, the CDR3 is TGTGCCATCAGTGATCGGGTCGAAACCCCCCAGTTCTTC. It translates to CAISDRVETPQFF.

This clonotype turned up a few times. This rearrangement joins TRBV6-2 or TRBV6-3 to TRBJ2-5, with 11 bases matching TRBD1. In germline, CDR1 is MNHEY, CDR2 SVGEGT. This CDR3 comprises 14 residues. The ends lost 6 bases at V and 4 bases at J; junction bases unmatched: 4. The CDR3 DNA reads TGTGCCAGCAGACGGACAGGGGGCGGAGAGACCCAGTACTTC. This translates into CASRRTGGGETQYF.

This clonotype has a handful of counts. The V and J genes are TRBV20-1 and TRBJ1-4, with D maybe TRBD1 (6 bases). The ends were cut back, 0 bases at V and 8 bases at J, with 10 bases in the middle. The CDR3 has 13 residues. Germline CDR1 reads DFQATT; CDR2 reads SNEGSKA (reference sequence). The CDR3 sequence is CSARETGREKLFF. CDR3 coding DNA: TGCAGTGCTAGAGAGACAGGCCGGGAAAAACTGTTTTTT.

On this clonotype: A junction end diverges from the germline sequence, so it may reflect a read error. V gene TRBV5-1 combines with J gene TRBJ2-3; D is ambiguous. Germline CDR1 reads SGHRS; CDR2 reads YFSETQ. CDR3 length: 12 amino acids. The CDR3 reads CTSSHDPDTQYF. The CDR3 bases are TGCACCAGCAGCCATGATCCTGATACGCAGTATTTT. Combining the CDR3 with reference TRBV5-1 and TRBJ2-3 gives the whole variable domain KAGVTQTPRYLIKTRGQQVTLSCSPISGHRSVSWYQQTPGQGLQFLFEYFSETQRNKGNFPGRFSGRQFSNSRSEMNVSTLELGDSALYLCTSSHDPDTQYFGPGTRLTVL.

This clonotype was counted between two and nine times. The rearrangement uses TRBV5-1 and TRBJ1-1; 7 positions agree with TRBD1. This CDR3 has 15 amino acids. CDR1 and CDR2 from the germline V gene are SGHRS and YFSETQ. With 4 bases clipped from V and 5 bases from J, the junction kept 11 bases outside the gene matches. The chain's CDR3 is CASSTAPGGGTEAFF. DNA of the CDR3: TGCGCCAGCAGCACCGCTCCAGGGGGTGGAACTGAAGCTTTCTTT.

CDR3 DNA: TGCGCCAGCAGCCCGCCGGGACTAGCGGTGTACAATGAGCAGTTCTTC. Protein product: CASSPPGLAVYNEQFF. This chain links TRBV5-1 with TRBJ2-1; 11 bases agree with TRBD2. Germline V gene data show CDR1 as SGHRS and CDR2 as YFSETQ. The CDR3 covers 16 residues. V lost 4 bases, J lost 4 bases, and 7 bases stayed unmatched.

The chain joins TRBV5-1 to TRBJ2-5; D is ambiguous. Trimming stripped 1 base from V and 5 bases from J, with 15 bases between. This CDR3 is 15 amino acids long. From germline, CDR1 is SGHRS and CDR2 YFSETQ. The CDR3 DNA reads TGCGCCAGCAGCTTGAGTTATGGGTCGTACGAGACCCAGTACTTC. This encodes CASSLSYGSYETQYF. Combining the CDR3 with reference TRBV5-1 and TRBJ2-5 gives the whole variable domain KAGVTQTPRYLIKTRGQQVTLSCSPISGHRSVSWYQQTPGQGLQFLFEYFSETQRNKGNFPGRFSGRQFSNSRSEMNVSTLELGDSALYLCASSLSYGSYETQYFGPGTRLLVL.

The genes are TRBV27 and TRBJ2-1, with 7 bases lining up with TRBD2. The germline V gene has CDR1 MNHEY and CDR2 SMNVEV (reference sequence). After removal of 2 bases from V and 4 bases from J, the junction contained 5 bases not matched to a gene. The CDR3 runs to 15 residues. This CDR3 is CASSLRSGAYNEQFF. In DNA, the CDR3 is TGTGCCAGCAGTTTAAGAAGCGGGGCGTACAATGAGCAGTTCTTC.